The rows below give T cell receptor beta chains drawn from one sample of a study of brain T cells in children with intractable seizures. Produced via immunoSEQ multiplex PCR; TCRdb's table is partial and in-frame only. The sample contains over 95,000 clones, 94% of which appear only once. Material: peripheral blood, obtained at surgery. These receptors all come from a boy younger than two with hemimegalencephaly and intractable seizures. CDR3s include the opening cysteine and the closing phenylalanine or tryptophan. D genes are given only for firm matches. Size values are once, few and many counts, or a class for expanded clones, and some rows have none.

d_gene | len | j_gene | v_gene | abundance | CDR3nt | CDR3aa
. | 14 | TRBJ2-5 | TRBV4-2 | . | TGTGCCAGCAGCCAAGCGGCTACTAAAGAGACCCAGTACTTC | CASSQAATKETQYF
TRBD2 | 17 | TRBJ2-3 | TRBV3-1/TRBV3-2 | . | TGTGCCAGCAGCCAAATAGCGGGAACGGGACGCACAGATACGCAGTATTTT | CASSQIAGTGRTDTQYF
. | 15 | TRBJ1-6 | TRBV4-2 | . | TGTGCCAGCAGCCTAAGCATGGAGTTGGGTTCACCCCTCCACTTT | CASSLSMELGSPLHF
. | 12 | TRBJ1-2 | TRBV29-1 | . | TGCAGCGTTGACATAGGGAGGGGAGGCTACACCTTC | CSVDIGRGGYTF
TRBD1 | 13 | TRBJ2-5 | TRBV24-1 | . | TGTGCCACCAGTTCGACAGGGCGGGAGACCCAGTACTTC | CATSSTGRETQYF
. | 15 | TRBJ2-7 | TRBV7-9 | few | TGTGCCAGCAGCTTCAAGGCGACACCGACCTACGAGCAGTACTTC | CASSFKATPTYEQYF
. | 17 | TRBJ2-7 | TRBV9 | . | TGTGCCAGCAGCGTAGCCTCAGACAGGTCCGGAGAGATGGAGCAGTACTTC | CASSVASDRSGEMEQYF
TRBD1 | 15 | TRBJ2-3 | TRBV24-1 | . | TGTGCCACCAGTCGGACAGGGAAATACACAGATACGCAGTATTTT | CATSRTGKYTDTQYF
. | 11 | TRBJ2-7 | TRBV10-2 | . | TGCGCCAGCAGCGCCCCCCACGAGCAGTACTTC | CASSAPHEQYF
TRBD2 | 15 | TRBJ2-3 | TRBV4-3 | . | TGCGCCAGCAGCATTGGGAGGGCAGGAGCAGATACGCAGTATTTT | CASSIGRAGADTQYF
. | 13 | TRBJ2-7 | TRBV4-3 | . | TGCGCCAGCAGCCCGCAAGAGGGTTACGAGCAGTACTTC | CASSPQEGYEQYF
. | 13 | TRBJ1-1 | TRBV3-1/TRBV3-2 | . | TGTGCCAGCAGCCGACGGGGGGGCACTGAAGCTTTCTTT | CASSRRGGTEAFF
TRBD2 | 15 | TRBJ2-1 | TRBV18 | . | TGTGCCAGCTCACCCGCGGGAGGCACTTACAATGAGCAGTTCTTC | CASSPAGGTYNEQFF
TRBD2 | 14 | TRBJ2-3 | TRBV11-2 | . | TGTGCCAGCAGCCCACTAGCGGGCACAGATACGCAGTATTTT | CASSPLAGTDTQYF
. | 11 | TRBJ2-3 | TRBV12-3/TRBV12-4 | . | TGTGCCAGCAGGAGCACAGATACGCAGTATTTT | CASRSTDTQYF